This T cell receptor beta chain was identified in a study of blood T cell repertoires in COVID-19. About the study: From the United States, Italy and Spain came samples of acute and convalescent COVID-19.

With V trimmed by 0 bases and J by 5 bases, 5 bases remained unmatched. The CDR3 totals 15 residues. CDR1 is SGHRS and CDR2 is YFSETQ in the germline V gene. Measured with immunoSEQ multiplex PCR; TCRdb has only the in-frame clones, and not every one. The sample lists roughly 260,000 clones; approximately 83% were seen once. This sequence originates from a woman aged 40-49 years who had been exposed to COVID-19. The chain carries TRBV5-1 and TRBJ2-5; 9 nucleotides match TRBD2. Sequences were obtained from PBMCs or T cells enriched from blood (not recorded which). The CDR3, as DNA: TGCGCCAGCAGCTTGGAGCGGGGGGATTCGGAGACCCAGTACTTC. Its protein is CASSLERGDSETQYF.